The 17 T cell receptor beta chains below come from one sample, sequenced in a study of T cells in Graves' hyperthyroidism and ophthalmopathy. Amplified regions were TCR beta CDR3 sequences from RNA transcripts. The primer set for the first-round RT-PCR of the TCR CDR3 was HTBI. One entry per CDR3 protein, called by TCRdb with MiXCR from the multiplex PCR reads. The data contain fewer than 600,000 distinct CDR3 sequences, about 15% of them seen just once; the ten biggest clones take up about 15%. Sequences were obtained from blood. The receptors come from a middle-aged woman with Graves' hyperthyroidism.

This clonotype was counted many times. The rearrangement links TRBV24-1 to TRBJ1-2; D call uncertain. This CDR3 is 14 amino acids long. With 4 bases removed from V and 7 bases from J, the gap between germline ends came to 15 bases. From germline, CDR1 is KGHDR and CDR2 SFDVKD. In nucleotides, the CDR3 is TGTGCCACCAGTGACCCGTCCGGGATAACTGGCTACACCTTC. It specifies CATSDPSGITGYTF.

This clonotype has a count of ten or more. The gene calls are TRBV2 and TRBJ2-5; perhaps TRBD2 as D (6 bases). The length of the CDR3 is 13 residues. Trimming shortened V by 6 bases and J by 2 bases, and 10 bases separated the two germline ends. From germline, CDR1 is SNHLY and CDR2 FYNNEI. This CDR3 is CASRDSGQETQYF. The CDR3 DNA sequence: TGTGCCAGCAGGGATAGCGGACAAGAGACCCAGTACTTC.

The V call is TRBV10-1, the J call TRBJ2-3; D uncertain. CDR3 length: 14 amino acids. Between the trimmed V and J ends, which lost 4 bases and 1 base, there was a span of 9 bases. Germline V CDR1 and CDR2: WNHNN, SYGVQD (reference sequence). The CDR3 here is CASSASARTDTQYF. For the CDR3, the DNA is TGCGCCAGCAGTGCGTCAGCCCGCACAGATACGCAGTATTTT.

There are a few counts of this clonotype. This chain links TRBV12-3 or TRBV12-4 with TRBJ2-2; tentatively, D is TRBD1 (5 bases). This CDR3 is 14 amino acids long. Deletions cut 9 bases from V and 0 bases from J, with 11 bases between. In DNA, the CDR3 is TGTGCCAGTACGACAGCTTCGAACACCGGGGAGCTGTTTTTT. Protein product: CASTTASNTGELFF.

In this sample, this clonotype turned up many times. The chain combines TRBV7-9 with TRBJ1-4, with D possibly TRBD1 on 5 matching bases. From germline, CDR1 is SEHNR and CDR2 FQNEAQ (reference sequence). The length of the CDR3 is 15 residues. V was clipped by 1 base and J by 5 bases, with 11 bases between them. CDR3 protein: CASSLEGTGNEKLFF. In nucleotides, the CDR3 is TGTGCCAGCAGCTTAGAAGGGACGGGAAATGAAAAACTGTTTTTT. Full variable domain (remainder filled in from reference TRBV7-9 and TRBJ1-4): DTGVSQNPRHKITKRGQNVTFRCDPISEHNRLYWYRQTLGQGPEFLTYFQNEAQLEKSRLLSDRFSAERPKGSFSTLEIQRTEQGDSAMYLCASSLEGTGNEKLFFGSGTQLSVL.

This clonotype was picked up a small number of times. The chain uses TRBV28 and TRBJ1-2, with a possible D match to TRBD1 (5 bases). The CDR3 extends over 13 amino acids. Germline CDR1 and CDR2: MDHEN and SYDVKM. Trimming cost V 5 bases and J 7 bases, with 14 bases left between them. This CDR3 reads CASSTLSRGGYTF. CDR3 DNA sequence: TGTGCCAGCAGTACGCTATCGAGGGGTGGCTACACCTTC.

Of note for this clonotype: One junction end does not reproduce the germline sequence, and a read error may be involved. The gene calls are TRBV7-9 and TRBJ2-7, with TRBD2 matching 8 bases. Germline V gene lookup returns CDR1 SEHNR and CDR2 FQNEAQ (reference sequence). The CDR3 totals 16 residues. CDR3 sequence (DNA): TGTGCCAGCAGCGCAACCGGGACTAGGGGGTCCTACGGGCAGTACTTC. It is translated as CASSATGTRGSYGQYF.

This clonotype was found many times. The chain couples TRBV3-1 to TRBJ1-5; possible D gene TRBD1, 5 bases. Germline V gives CDR1 LGHDT, CDR2 YNNKEL (reference sequence). CDR3 size: 14 residues. V lost 1 base and J 4 bases, leaving 8 bases between the germline ends. This CDR3 is CASSQAWGNQPQHF. Written as DNA, the CDR3 is TGTGCCAGCAGCCAAGCGTGGGGGAATCAGCCCCAGCATTTT.

This clonotype was recorded at least ten times. The V gene is TRBV27, the J gene TRBJ1-1; D is undetermined. CDR3 length: 14 residues. Trimming pared 5 bases from V and 0 bases from J, leaving 10 bases between. The germline CDR1 and CDR2 sequences are MNHEY and SMNVEV (reference sequence). In DNA, the CDR3 is TGTGCCAGCAGTACGCAGGAATTGAACACTGAAGCTTTCTTT. This codes for CASSTQELNTEAFF.

At least ten counts were recorded for this clonotype. This sequence joins TRBV12-5 and TRBJ2-6; a possible D gene is TRBD1 (6 bases). Germline CDR1 and CDR2: LGHNT and FRNRAP. V lost 5 bases and J 1 base, leaving 15 bases between the germline ends. This CDR3 spans 17 amino acids. CDR3 coding DNA: TGTGCTAGTGGTCCCCGGGACACCCAGTCTGGGGCCAACGTCCTGACTTTC. Its translation: CASGPRDTQSGANVLTF.

This clonotype occurred many times. The CDR3 protein is CSAHQGTGANVLTF. The CDR3 nucleotides read TGCAGTGCTCACCAGGGTACTGGGGCCAACGTCCTGACTTTC. The chain carries TRBV20-1 and TRBJ2-6; maybe TRBD1 (5 bases). The CDR3 length is 14 residues. Germline CDR1 and CDR2: DFQATT and SNEGSKA (reference sequence). V was trimmed by 5 bases and J by 2 bases, leaving 10 bases between them.

The chain uses TRBV15 and TRBJ1-1, with 7 nucleotides matching TRBD1. The CDR3 consists of 15 residues. Trimming took 6 bases from V and 0 from J; bases not matched to a gene: 7. Germline CDR1 LNHNV, CDR2 YYDKDF (reference sequence). The CDR3 region has the DNA TGTGCCACCAGTGATATGGGACAGCTGAACACTGAAGCTTTCTTT. It specifies CATSDMGQLNTEAFF.

This clonotype has ten or more counts. V is TRBV29-1 and J is TRBJ2-3, with a tentative D call TRBD1 (5 bases). Trimming took off 4 bases at V and 6 bases at J, with 17 bases between the two ends. The CDR3 is made up of 14 amino acids. The germline gives CDR1 SQVTM, CDR2 ANQGSEA. CDR3 amino acids: CSVAPGKTADTQYF. The CDR3 DNA follows: TGCAGCGTTGCCCCAGGGAAGACGGCGGATACGCAGTATTTT.

The sample holds many counts of this clonotype. The chain has TRBV5-1 and TRBJ2-7; weak D call: TRBD2 (5 bases). Trimming took off 1 base at V and 0 bases at J, with 8 bases between the two ends. The CDR3 runs 14 residues. The V gene's germline CDR1 is SGHRS and CDR2 YFSETQ. The CDR3 protein is CASSLMGSSYEQYF. In DNA, the CDR3 is TGCGCCAGCAGCTTGATGGGGAGCTCCTACGAGCAGTACTTC.

This clonotype was detected a few times. The rearrangement joins TRBV20-1 to TRBJ2-2, with 11 bases identical to TRBD1. Germline CDR1 and CDR2: DFQATT and SNEGSKA (reference sequence). The V and J ends lost 1 base and 5 bases, in that order; junction bases with no gene match: 3. The CDR3 consists of 15 residues. The CDR3 DNA is TGCAGTGCTAGAGTTGGGACAGGGGGGACCGGGGAGCTGTTTTTT. This encodes CSARVGTGGTGELFF.

This clonotype was picked up many times. CDR3 region: CASQTPGLWETQYF. In DNA, the CDR3 is TGTGCCAGCCAGACTCCGGGCCTTTGGGAGACCCAGTACTTC. This chain uses TRBV6-2 or TRBV6-3 with TRBJ2-5; D not certain. The length of the CDR3 is 14 residues. Deletions cut 8 bases from V and 5 bases from J, with 18 bases between. Germline V gives CDR1 MNHEY, CDR2 SVGEGT.

The genes are TRBV4-1 and TRBJ2-7, with TRBD2 matching over 11 bases. Trimming cost V 3 bases and J 3 bases; bases outside gene matches: 13. There are 18 residues in the CDR3. Germline V gives CDR1 MGHRA, CDR2 YSYEKL. The CDR3: CASSQKELAGGAFYEQYF. CDR3 nucleotides: TGCGCCAGCAGCCAGAAGGAGCTAGCGGGAGGTGCCTTCTACGAGCAGTACTTC.